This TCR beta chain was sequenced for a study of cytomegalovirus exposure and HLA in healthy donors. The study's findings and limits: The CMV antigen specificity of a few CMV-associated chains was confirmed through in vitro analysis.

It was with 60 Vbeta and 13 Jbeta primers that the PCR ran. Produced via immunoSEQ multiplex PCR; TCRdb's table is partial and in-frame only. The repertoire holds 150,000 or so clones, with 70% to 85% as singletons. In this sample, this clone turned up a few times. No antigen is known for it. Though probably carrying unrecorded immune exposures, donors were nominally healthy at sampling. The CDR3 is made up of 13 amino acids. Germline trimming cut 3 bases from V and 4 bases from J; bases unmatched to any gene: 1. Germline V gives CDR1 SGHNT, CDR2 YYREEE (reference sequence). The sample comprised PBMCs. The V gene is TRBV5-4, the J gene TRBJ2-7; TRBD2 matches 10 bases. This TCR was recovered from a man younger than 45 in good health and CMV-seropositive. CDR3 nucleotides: TGTGCCAGCAGCTCTAGCGGGAGATACGAGCAGTACTTC. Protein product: CASSSSGRYEQYF.